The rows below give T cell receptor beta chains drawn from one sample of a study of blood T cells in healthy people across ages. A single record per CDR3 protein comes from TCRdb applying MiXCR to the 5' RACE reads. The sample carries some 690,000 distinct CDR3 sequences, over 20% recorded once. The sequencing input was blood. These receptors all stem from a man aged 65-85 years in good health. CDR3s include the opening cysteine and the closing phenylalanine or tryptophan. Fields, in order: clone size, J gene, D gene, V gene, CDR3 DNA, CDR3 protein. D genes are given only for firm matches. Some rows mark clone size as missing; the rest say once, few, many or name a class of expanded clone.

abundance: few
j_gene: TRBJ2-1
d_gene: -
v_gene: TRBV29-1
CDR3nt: TGCAGCGTTGAACCCCAGCGGGCAGAAGGCAATGAGCAGTTCTTC
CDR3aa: CSVEPQRAEGNEQFF

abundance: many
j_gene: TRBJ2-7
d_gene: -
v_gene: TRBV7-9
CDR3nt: TGTGCCAGCAGCTTATCGGCCTACGAGCAGTACTTC
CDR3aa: CASSLSAYEQYF

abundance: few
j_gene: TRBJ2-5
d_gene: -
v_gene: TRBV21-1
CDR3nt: TGTGCCAGCAGCAAAGGGGCCAGGGGAGGGGAGACCCAGTACTTC
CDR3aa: CASSKGARGGETQYF

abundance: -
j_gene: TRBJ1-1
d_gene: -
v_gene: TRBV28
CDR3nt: TGTGCCAGCAGACGATCCGACAGCGGGAACACTGAAGCTTTCTTT
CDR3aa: CASRRSDSGNTEAFF

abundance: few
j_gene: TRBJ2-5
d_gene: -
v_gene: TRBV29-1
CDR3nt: TGCAGCGTTGGGTCCAAAAATGCTGGGGAGACCCAGTACTTC
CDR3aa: CSVGSKNAGETQYF

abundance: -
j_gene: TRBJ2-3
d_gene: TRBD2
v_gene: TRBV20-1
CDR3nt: TGCAGTGCTAGTCGGACTAGCGGGGAACGAGGCACAGATACGCAGTATTTT
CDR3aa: CSASRTSGERGTDTQYF

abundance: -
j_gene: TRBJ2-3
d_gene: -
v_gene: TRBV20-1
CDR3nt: TGCAGTGCTAGAGCCCCAGCAGGCGCCACAGATACGCAGTATTTT
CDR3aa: CSARAPAGATDTQYF

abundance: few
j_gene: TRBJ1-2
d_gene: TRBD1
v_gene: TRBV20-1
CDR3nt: TGCAGTGCTAGAGTGACAGGGGGAAGTGGCTACACCTTC
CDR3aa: CSARVTGGSGYTF

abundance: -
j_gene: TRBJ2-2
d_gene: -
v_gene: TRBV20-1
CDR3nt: TGCAGTGCTAGTTCTAGGGGAAACACCGGGGAGCTGTTTTTT
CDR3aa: CSASSRGNTGELFF

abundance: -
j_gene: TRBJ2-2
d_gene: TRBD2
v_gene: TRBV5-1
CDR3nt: TGCGCCAGCGGATTAGGGGGGACTAGCGGGACTTGGGAGCTGTTTTTT
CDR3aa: CASGLGGTSGTWELFF

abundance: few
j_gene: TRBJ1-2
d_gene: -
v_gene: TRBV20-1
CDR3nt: TGCAGTCCCTCGGGCGCTGGCTACACCTTC
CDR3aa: CSPSGAGYTF

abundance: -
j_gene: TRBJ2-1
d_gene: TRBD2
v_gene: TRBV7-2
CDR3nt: TGTGCCAGCAGCTTCGGACTAGCGGTGGATGAGCAGTTCTTC
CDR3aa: CASSFGLAVDEQFF

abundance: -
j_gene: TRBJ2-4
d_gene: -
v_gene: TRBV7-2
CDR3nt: TGTGCCAGCAGCTTAGGGCGGACAGTTAACATTCAGTACTTC
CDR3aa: CASSLGRTVNIQYF

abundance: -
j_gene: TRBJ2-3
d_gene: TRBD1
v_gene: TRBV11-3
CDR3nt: TGTGCCAGCAGCGCACCGGGACAGGGAGTAGATACGCAGTATTTT
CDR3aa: CASSAPGQGVDTQYF

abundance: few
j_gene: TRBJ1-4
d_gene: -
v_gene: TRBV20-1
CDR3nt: TGCAGTGCCACTAAGACAGCCACAAAACTGTTTTTT
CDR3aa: CSATKTATKLFF

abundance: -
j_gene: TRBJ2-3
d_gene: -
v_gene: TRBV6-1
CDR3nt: TGTGCCAGCAGCCGAGATCCTTCCCTGGCAGATACGCAGTATTTT
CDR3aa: CASSRDPSLADTQYF

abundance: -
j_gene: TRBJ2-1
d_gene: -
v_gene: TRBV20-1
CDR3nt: TGCAGTGCTAGGGGACGGGATGCCTACAATGAGCAGTTCTTC
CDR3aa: CSARGRDAYNEQFF

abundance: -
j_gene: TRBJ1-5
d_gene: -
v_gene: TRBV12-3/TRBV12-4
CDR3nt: TGTGCCAGCAGTTACACGGTGGGGGGGGAGCCCCAGCATTTT
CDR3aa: CASSYTVGGEPQHF

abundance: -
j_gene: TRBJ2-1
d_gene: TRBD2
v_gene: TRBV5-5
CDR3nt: TGTGCCAGCAGCCCGCTCCGCGGGGGAAGCTCCTACAATGAGCAGTTCTTC
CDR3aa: CASSPLRGGSSYNEQFF

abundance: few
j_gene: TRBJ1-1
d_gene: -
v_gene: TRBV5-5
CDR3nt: TGTGCCAGCAAATCGGGGGAAAACACTGAAGCTTTCTTT
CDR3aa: CASKSGENTEAFF

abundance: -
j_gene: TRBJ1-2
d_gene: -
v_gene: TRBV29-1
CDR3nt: TGCAGCGTTGCCAGGACAGCCACGTATGGCTACACCTTC
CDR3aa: CSVARTATYGYTF

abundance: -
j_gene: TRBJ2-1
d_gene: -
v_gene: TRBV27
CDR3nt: TGTGCCAGCAACCAGGGGCATGAGCAGTTCTTC
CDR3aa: CASNQGHEQFF

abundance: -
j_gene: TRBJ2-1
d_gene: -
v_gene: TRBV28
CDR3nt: TGTGCCAGCAGTCCCCCGGGGCTTAATGAGCAGTTCTTC
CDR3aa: CASSPPGLNEQFF

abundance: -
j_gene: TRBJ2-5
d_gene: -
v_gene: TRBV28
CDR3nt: TGTGCCAGCAGCGACAGACGGGTACAAGAGACCCAGTACTTC
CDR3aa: CASSDRRVQETQYF